One and the same sample provided the 27 T cell receptor beta chains below, sequenced in a study of technical replicates of blood from a few donors. The data were produced by immunoSEQ multiplex PCR, yet TCRdb's version contains in-frame clones alone and is incomplete. This table has about 70,000 clones, 90% to 95% appearing once. Material: T cells isolated from PBMCs. All receptors come from a human donor in good health.

This chain uses TRBV6-1 with TRBJ1-2; tentatively, D is TRBD1 (6 bases). V was trimmed by 5 bases and J by 4 bases, leaving 11 bases between them. Germline CDR1 is MNHNS and CDR2 is SASEGT. The CDR3 runs 13 residues. The CDR3 loop reads CASSTRQAYGYTF. The CDR3 nucleotides are TGTGCCAGCAGTACCCGACAGGCCTATGGCTACACCTTC.

The chain recombines TRBV11-3 with TRBJ2-3; 12 nucleotides match TRBD2. The CDR3 runs to 16 residues. The junction had 9 bases not matched to a gene; V was cut back by 5 bases and J by 6 bases. Germline CDR1 and CDR2: SGHNT and YENEEA. CDR3 loop: CASSTRTSGTVDTQYF. As DNA, the CDR3 is TGTGCCAGCAGCACCCGGACTAGCGGGACTGTGGATACGCAGTATTTT.

The gene calls are TRBV4-2 and TRBJ1-2; 10 positions match TRBD1. V gave up 0 bases and J gave up 8 bases; unmatched junction bases: 9. The CDR3 has 16 residues. CDR1 and CDR2 from the germline V gene are LGHNA and YNFKEQ. CDR3 residues: CASSQEDPDRGRGYTF. CDR3 DNA: TGTGCCAGCAGCCAAGAAGACCCCGACAGGGGGCGGGGCTACACCTTC.

The chain links TRBV6-6 to TRBJ1-4; D unclear. Trimming took 6 bases from V and 6 from J, leaving 5 bases between them. Germline lookup yields CDR1 MNHNY and CDR2 SVGAGI (reference sequence). The CDR3 length is 11 residues. CDR3 DNA sequence: TGTGCCAGCAGGGCAGATGAAAAACTGTTTTTT. Translated, it gives CASRADEKLFF.

The V gene is TRBV5-1, the J gene TRBJ2-1, with 8 bases aligning to TRBD2. The germline gives CDR1 SGHRS, CDR2 YFSETQ. V lost 4 bases to trimming and J lost 7 bases; unmatched junction nucleotides: 10. The CDR3 has 15 residues. CDR3 coding DNA: TGCGCCAGCAGCACCCTTAGCGGGACGCTGAATGAGCAGTTCTTC. As protein: CASSTLSGTLNEQFF.

V and J are TRBV7-9 and TRBJ1-1; possible D gene TRBD1, 6 bases. Trimming removed 4 bases at V and 1 base at J, with 10 bases between. Germline V gene lookup returns CDR1 SEHNR and CDR2 FQNEAQ (reference sequence). This CDR3 contains 14 residues. CDR3 sequence reads: CASSYWTENTEAFF. In DNA, the CDR3 is TGTGCCAGCAGCTACTGGACAGAGAACACTGAAGCTTTCTTT.

This rearrangement joins TRBV10-3 to TRBJ2-2; possible D gene TRBD2, 6 bases. Germline V CDR1 and CDR2: ENHRY, SYGVKD. The CDR3 length is 18 residues. V lost 0 bases to trimming and J lost 0 bases, with 14 bases between them. Here the CDR3 reads CAISESYLGGTNTGELFF. For the CDR3, the DNA is TGTGCCATCAGTGAGTCCTACTTGGGCGGGACGAACACCGGGGAGCTGTTTTTT.

The chain is built from TRBV5-4 and TRBJ2-7, with 8 bases identical to TRBD1. This CDR3 comprises 15 residues. Germline lookup yields CDR1 SGHNT and CDR2 YYREEE (reference sequence). V lost 1 base and J lost 0; bases outside the gene matches: 3. The CDR3 region has the DNA TGTGCCAGCAGCTTGCAGGGGGCAACCTCCTACGAGCAGTACTTC. Its translation: CASSLQGATSYEQYF.

This sequence joins TRBV11-3 and TRBJ1-1; D ambiguous. The CDR3 consists of 15 residues. Trimming removed 0 bases at V and 3 bases at J, with 11 bases between. CDR1 and CDR2 from the germline V gene are SGHNT and YENEEA. CDR3 sequence: CASSLEAGSDTEAFF. In nucleotides, the CDR3 is TGTGCCAGCAGCTTAGAAGCAGGCTCTGACACTGAAGCTTTCTTT. Full variable domain (remainder filled in from reference TRBV11-3 and TRBJ1-1): EAGVVQSPRYKIIEKKQPVAFWCNPISGHNTLYWYLQNLGQGPELLIRYENEEAVDDSQLPKDRFSAERLKGVDSTLKIQPAELGDSAVYLCASSLEAGSDTEAFFGQGTRLTVV.

The chain carries TRBV29-1 and TRBJ1-2; 7 bases agree with TRBD1. CDR3 length equals 13 residues. Germline trimming cut 8 bases from V and 1 base from J; bases unmatched to any gene: 7. The V gene's germline CDR1 is SQVTM and CDR2 ANQGSEA. CDR3 loop: CSSRDSLNYGYTF. The DNA for the CDR3 is TGCAGCTCGCGGGACAGTCTTAACTATGGCTACACCTTC.

The V gene is TRBV4-2, the J gene TRBJ2-1; no reliable D call. CDR3 length: 12 residues. Per the germline V gene, CDR1 is LGHNA and CDR2 is YNFKEQ. The V gene lost 0 bases and the J gene lost 9 bases, with 6 bases spanning the gap. The CDR3 sequence is CASSQDLGEQFF. As DNA, the CDR3 is TGTGCCAGCAGCCAAGATCTCGGTGAGCAGTTCTTC.

The chain combines TRBV4-3 with TRBJ2-3; 13 bases fit TRBD2. The V gene's germline CDR1 is LGHNA and CDR2 YSLEER. Trimming removed 1 base from V and 3 bases from J; junction bases left unmatched: 7. This CDR3 contains 18 residues. The CDR3 spells CASSQGSGTSGITDTQYF. CDR3 nucleotide sequence: TGCGCCAGCAGCCAAGGGAGTGGGACTAGCGGGATAACAGATACGCAGTATTTT.

V and J are TRBV18 and TRBJ2-7; TRBD1 aligns across 9 bases. V lost 8 bases, J lost 5 bases, and 10 bases stayed unmatched. Germline V gene sequence: CDR1 KGHSH, CDR2 LQKENI. CDR3 length equals 14 residues. CDR3 sequence reads: CASTAGTGFDEQYF. Here the CDR3 DNA reads TGTGCCAGCACCGCCGGGACAGGGTTTGACGAGCAGTACTTC. Based on the CDR3 plus reference TRBV18 and TRBJ2-7, the full variable domain is NAGVMQNPRHLVRRRGQEARLRCSPMKGHSHVYWYRQLPEEGLKFMVYLQKENIIDESGMPKERFSAEFPKEGPSILRIQQVVRGDSAAYFCASTAGTGFDEQYFGPGTRLTVT.

This chain links TRBV5-1 with TRBJ2-7; D may be TRBD2 (7 bases). This CDR3 has 15 residues. Trimming stripped 0 bases from V and 3 bases from J, with 13 bases between. Per the germline V gene, CDR1 is SGHRS and CDR2 is YFSETQ. The DNA for the CDR3 is TGCGCCAGCAGCTTGGAGGGGGGGGCAAACTACGAGCAGTACTTC. Translated: CASSLEGGANYEQYF.

V usage is TRBV11-2 and J usage is TRBJ1-4; no clear D gene. V gave up 2 bases and J gave up 5 bases, with 12 bases separating them. CDR1 and CDR2 (germline): SGHAT, FQNNGV. CDR3 length equals 15 residues. The CDR3 DNA follows: TGTGCCAGCAGCTTATCAGGTCAAAAGAATGAAAAACTGTTTTTT. Translated: CASSLSGQKNEKLFF.

J is TRBJ2-5 and V is TRBV30; 11 bases agree with TRBD2. The CDR3 has 17 residues. Germline assignment: CDR1 GTSNPN and CDR2 SVGIG (reference sequence). V shed 0 bases and J 3 bases; nucleotides not matched to a gene: 9. The CDR3 coding sequence is TGTGCCTGGAGTGTACTGTGGGCTAGCGGGAGGAAAGAGACCCAGTACTTC. It specifies CAWSVLWASGRKETQYF.

The genes are TRBV10-1 and TRBJ2-1, with D possibly TRBD2 on 5 matching bases. Per the germline V gene, CDR1 is WNHNN and CDR2 is SYGVQD (reference sequence). This CDR3 is built from 14 residues. Deletions cut 5 bases from V and 4 bases from J, with 12 bases between. The CDR3 DNA reads as TGCGCCAGCAGTTCGGTCAGCGGTTACAATGAGCAGTTCTTC. Its translation is CASSSVSGYNEQFF.

This chain joins TRBV5-1 and TRBJ2-5; TRBD1 matches 7 bases. Germline-derived CDR1 and CDR2 are SGHRS and YFSETQ. J lost 0 bases, V lost 1 base, and 3 bases had no gene match. This CDR3 comprises 15 residues. In DNA form, the CDR3 reads TGCGCCAGCAGCTTGTACAGGGGCGACCAAGAGACCCAGTACTTC. Translated: CASSLYRGDQETQYF. Full variable domain (missing parts from reference TRBV5-1 and TRBJ2-5): KAGVTQTPRYLIKTRGQQVTLSCSPISGHRSVSWYQQTPGQGLQFLFEYFSETQRNKGNFPGRFSGRQFSNSRSEMNVSTLELGDSALYLCASSLYRGDQETQYFGPGTRLLVL.

The rearrangement joins TRBV9 to TRBJ2-2; a possible D gene is TRBD1 (5 bases). V gave up 0 bases and J gave up 2 bases, with 14 bases separating them. The CDR3 length is 17 residues. CDR1 is SGDLS, CDR2 YYNGEE, per germline. Here the CDR3 DNA reads TGTGCCAGCAGCGTAGCAGGTGGGGCATCCAACACCGGGGAGCTGTTTTTT. This translates into CASSVAGGASNTGELFF.

The CDR3 here is CASSPWFGEQFF. The CDR3 DNA is TGTGCCAGCAGCCCCTGGTTCGGTGAGCAGTTCTTC. The chain joins TRBV7-9 to TRBJ2-1; no definite D call. CDR1 is SEHNR, CDR2 FQNEAQ, per germline (reference sequence). The CDR3 is made up of 12 amino acids. Trimming shortened V by 5 bases and J by 9 bases, and 11 bases separated the two germline ends. Combining the CDR3 with reference TRBV7-9 and TRBJ2-1 gives the whole variable domain DTGVSQNPRHKITKRGQNVTFRCDPISEHNRLYWYRQTLGQGPEFLTYFQNEAQLEKSRLLSDRFSAERPKGSFSTLEIQRTEQGDSAMYLCASSPWFGEQFFGPGTRLTVL.

The chain carries TRBV30 and TRBJ2-7; 10 nucleotides line up with TRBD2. Germline V gene sequence: CDR1 GTSNPN, CDR2 SVGIG (reference sequence). V lost 2 bases and J lost 3; bases outside the gene matches: 7. The CDR3 has 15 residues. The CDR3: CAWSPRTSGLYEQYF. The CDR3 DNA sequence: TGTGCCTGGAGTCCTAGGACTAGCGGTCTCTACGAGCAGTACTTC.

This rearrangement joins TRBV7-2 to TRBJ2-3, with D unclear. The CDR3 loop spans 14 amino acids. Trimming removed 6 bases at V and 4 bases at J, with 14 bases between. Per the germline V gene, CDR1 is SGHTA and CDR2 is FQGNSA. In DNA form, the CDR3 reads TGTGCCAGCAGTCTACTATACGGCGCAGATACGCAGTATTTT. Translated: CASSLLYGADTQYF.

This sequence joins TRBV4-1 and TRBJ1-2; possibly TRBD1 for D (5 bases). V was trimmed by 0 bases and J by 6 bases, leaving 8 bases between them. CDR1 MGHRA and CDR2 YSYEKL come from the germline V gene. The CDR3 runs 13 residues. The CDR3 sequence is CASSQDSGDGYTF. Written as DNA, the CDR3 is TGCGCCAGCAGCCAAGATTCGGGGGATGGCTACACCTTC.

The J gene is TRBJ1-1, the V gene TRBV5-1; 7 nucleotides match TRBD1. Germline V gene data show CDR1 as SGHRS and CDR2 as YFSETQ. This CDR3 has 14 residues. J lost 4 bases, V lost 5 bases, and 8 bases had no gene match. CDR3 amino acids: CASRQGQGGTEAFF. In DNA form, the CDR3 reads TGCGCCAGCAGACAGGGGCAAGGAGGCACTGAAGCTTTCTTT.

The J gene is TRBJ1-1, the V gene TRBV6-1, with D hard to call. CDR3 length: 12 amino acids. The V gene lost 5 bases and the J gene lost 7 bases, with 11 bases spanning the gap. Germline CDR1 and CDR2: MNHNS and SASEGT. CDR3 in DNA: TGTGCCAGCAGTTCTTGGGGAGGTGAAGCTTTCTTT. It specifies CASSSWGGEAFF.

CDR3 coding DNA: TGTGCCAGCAGCCTGACGGGCGGGAGCTTTAATGAGCAGTTCTTC. This gives the protein CASSLTGGSFNEQFF. This chain connects TRBV7-6 to TRBJ2-1, with 7 bases lining up with TRBD2. The ends lost 5 bases at V and 7 bases at J; junction bases unmatched: 11. This CDR3 comprises 15 residues. Germline loops: CDR1 SGHVS, CDR2 FNYEAQ.

CDR3 protein: CASSWGTEGKETQYF. CDR3 nucleotide sequence: TGTGCCAGCAGCTGGGGGACAGAAGGCAAAGAGACCCAGTACTTC. This chain uses TRBV11-2 with TRBJ2-5; TRBD1 aligns across 7 bases. V lost 4 bases and J lost 3; bases outside the gene matches: 8. Germline V lookup: CDR1 SGHAT, CDR2 FQNNGV. The CDR3 consists of 15 residues. Using reference TRBV11-2 and TRBJ2-5 for the parts outside the CDR3, the full variable domain is EAGVAQSPRYKIIEKRQSVAFWCNPISGHATLYWYQQILGQGPKLLIQFQNNGVVDDSQLPKDRFSAERLKGVDSTLKIQPAKLEDSAVYLCASSWGTEGKETQYFGPGTRLLVL.